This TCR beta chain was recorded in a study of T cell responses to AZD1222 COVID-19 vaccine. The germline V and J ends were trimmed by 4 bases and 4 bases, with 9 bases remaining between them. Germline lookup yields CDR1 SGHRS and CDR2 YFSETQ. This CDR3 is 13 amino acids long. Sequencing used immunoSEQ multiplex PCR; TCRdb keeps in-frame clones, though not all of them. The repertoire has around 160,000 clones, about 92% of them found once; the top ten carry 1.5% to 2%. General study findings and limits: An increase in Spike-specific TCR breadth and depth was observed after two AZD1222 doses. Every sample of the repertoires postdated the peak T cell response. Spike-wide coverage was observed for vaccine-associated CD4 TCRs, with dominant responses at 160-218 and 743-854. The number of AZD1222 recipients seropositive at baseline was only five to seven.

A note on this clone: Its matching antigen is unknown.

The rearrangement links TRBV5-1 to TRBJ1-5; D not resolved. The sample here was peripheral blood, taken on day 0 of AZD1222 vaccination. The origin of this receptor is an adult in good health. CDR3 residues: CASSTDGNQPQHF. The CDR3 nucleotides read TGCGCCAGCAGCACGGACGGGAATCAGCCCCAGCATTTT.